This TCR beta chain was recorded in a study of Graves' ophthalmopathy and Graves' hyperthyroidism. A few counts support this clonotype. From RNA, the CDR3 regions of TCR beta chains were amplified and sequenced. RT-PCR was first run with HTBI primers, then multiplex PCR in a second round. From the multiplex PCR reads, TCRdb called clonotypes with MiXCR, one entry per CDR3 protein. The sample lists 300,000 or so distinct CDR3 sequences, about 17% occurring once. The CDR3 loop spans 14 amino acids. V was clipped by 2 bases and J by 7 bases; unmatched bases: 5. Sequenced material: peripheral blood. The clonotype was recovered from an adult man with Graves' ophthalmopathy. The chain uses TRBV12-3 or TRBV12-4 and TRBJ1-5; 7 bases are a match to TRBD1. The CDR3 region has the DNA TGTGCCAGCAGTTTAAAGGGGGCGAGACAGCCCCAGCATTTT. It specifies CASSLKGARQPQHF.